This TCR beta chain was documented in a study of blood T cell repertoires in COVID-19. The overall study: The origin of the acute and convalescent COVID-19 samples was the United States, Italy and Spain.

In the authors' workflow: How many nucleated cells were present was estimated from reference gene primer amplification. Assay: immunoSEQ multiplex PCR; the TCRdb copy retains only in-frame clones and omits some. V and J calls and clone size are as listed in that table; D and trimming were resolved from the DNA. The table shows nearly 110,000 clones, with about nine tenths occurring only once. This TCR was recovered from a man aged 50 or older with active or convalescent COVID-19. The sample was peripheral blood.

The CDR3 protein is CASSQDWIDQVDSPLHF. The CDR3 nucleotides read TGCGCCAGCAGCCAAGATTGGATCGACCAGGTGGATTCACCCCTCCACTTT. V usage is TRBV4-1 and J usage is TRBJ1-6; unclear D gene. Trimming left V 0 bases short and J 8 bases short, with 17 bases between. The CDR3 contains 17 residues. CDR1 MGHRA and CDR2 YSYEKL come from the germline V gene.